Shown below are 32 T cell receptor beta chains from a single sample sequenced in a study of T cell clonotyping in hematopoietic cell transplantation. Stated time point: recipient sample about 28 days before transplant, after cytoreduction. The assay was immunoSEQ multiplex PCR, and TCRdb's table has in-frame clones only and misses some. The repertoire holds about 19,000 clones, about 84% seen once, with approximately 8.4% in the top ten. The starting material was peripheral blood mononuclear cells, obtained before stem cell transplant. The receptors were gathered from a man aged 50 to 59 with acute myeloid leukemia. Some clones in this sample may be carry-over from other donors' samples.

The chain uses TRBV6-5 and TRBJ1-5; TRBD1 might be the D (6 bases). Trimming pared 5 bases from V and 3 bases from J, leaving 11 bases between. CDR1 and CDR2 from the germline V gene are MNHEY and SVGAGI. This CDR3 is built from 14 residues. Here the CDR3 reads CASSTRGYNQPQHF. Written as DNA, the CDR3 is TGTGCCAGCAGTACGAGGGGGTACAATCAGCCCCAGCATTTT.

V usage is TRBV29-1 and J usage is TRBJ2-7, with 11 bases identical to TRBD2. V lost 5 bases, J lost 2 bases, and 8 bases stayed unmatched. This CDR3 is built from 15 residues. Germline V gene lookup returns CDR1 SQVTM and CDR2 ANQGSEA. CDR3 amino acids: CSVLKLAGAAYEQYF. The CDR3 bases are TGCAGCGTTCTTAAACTAGCGGGGGCCGCCTACGAGCAGTACTTC.

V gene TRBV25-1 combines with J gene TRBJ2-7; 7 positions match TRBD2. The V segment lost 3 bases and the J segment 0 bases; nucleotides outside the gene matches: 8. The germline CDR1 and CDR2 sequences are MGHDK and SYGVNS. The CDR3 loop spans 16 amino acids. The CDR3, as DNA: TGTGCCAGCAGTGACCTGGGGGGGTCAAGCTCCTACGAGCAGTACTTC. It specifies CASSDLGGSSSYEQYF.

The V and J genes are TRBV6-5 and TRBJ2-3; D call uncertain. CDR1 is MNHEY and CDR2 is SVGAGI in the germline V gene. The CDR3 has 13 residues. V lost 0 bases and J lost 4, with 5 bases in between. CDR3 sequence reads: CASSYSYADTQYF. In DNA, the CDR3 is TGTGCCAGCAGTTACTCGTATGCAGATACGCAGTATTTT.

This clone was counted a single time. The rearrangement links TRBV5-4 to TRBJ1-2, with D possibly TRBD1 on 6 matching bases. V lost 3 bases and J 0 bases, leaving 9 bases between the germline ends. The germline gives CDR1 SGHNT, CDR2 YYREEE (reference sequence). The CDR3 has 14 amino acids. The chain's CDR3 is CASSSDRTNYGYTF. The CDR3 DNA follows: TGTGCCAGCAGCTCGGACAGAACTAACTATGGCTACACCTTC.

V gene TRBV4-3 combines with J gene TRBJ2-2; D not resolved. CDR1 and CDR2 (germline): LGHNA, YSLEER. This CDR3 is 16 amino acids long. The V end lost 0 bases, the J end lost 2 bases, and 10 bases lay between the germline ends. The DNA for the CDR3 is TGCGCCAGCAGCCAAGATCTAGGACCAAACACCGGGGAGCTGTTTTTT. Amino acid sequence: CASSQDLGPNTGELFF.

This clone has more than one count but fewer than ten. The CDR3 nucleotides read TGTGCCTGTGAGAACAGCCGCTCCTATAATTCACCCCTCCACTTT. Its translation: CACENSRSYNSPLHF. This chain joins TRBV30 and TRBJ1-6; D uncertain. The length of the CDR3 is 15 residues. The germline V gene encodes CDR1 GTSNPN and CDR2 SVGIG (reference sequence). V lost 6 bases, J lost 0 bases, and 12 bases lay in between.

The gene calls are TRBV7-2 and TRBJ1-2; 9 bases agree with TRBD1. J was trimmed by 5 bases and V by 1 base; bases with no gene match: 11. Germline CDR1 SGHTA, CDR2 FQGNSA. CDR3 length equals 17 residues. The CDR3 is CASSLDRLQGAKYGYTF. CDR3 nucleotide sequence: TGTGCCAGCAGCTTAGACCGATTACAGGGGGCGAAGTATGGCTACACCTTC. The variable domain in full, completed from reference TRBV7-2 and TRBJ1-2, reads GAGVSQSPSNKVTEKGKDVELRCDPISGHTALYWYRQSLGQGLEFLIYFQGNSAPDKSGLPSDRFSAERTGGSVSTLTIQRTQQEDSAVYLCASSLDRLQGAKYGYTFGSGTRLTVV.

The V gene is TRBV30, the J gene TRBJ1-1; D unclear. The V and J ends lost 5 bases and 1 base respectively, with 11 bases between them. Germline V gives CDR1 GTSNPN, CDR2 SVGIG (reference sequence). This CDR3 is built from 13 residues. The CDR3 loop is CAWSWGENTEAFF. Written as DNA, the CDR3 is TGTGCCTGGTCCTGGGGTGAGAACACTGAAGCTTTCTTT.

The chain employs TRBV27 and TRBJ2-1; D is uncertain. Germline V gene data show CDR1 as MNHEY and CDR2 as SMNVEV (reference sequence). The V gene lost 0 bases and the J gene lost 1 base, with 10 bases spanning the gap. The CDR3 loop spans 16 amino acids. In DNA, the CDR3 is TGTGCCAGCAGTTTATCGGGGTTTGGGTCCTACAATGAGCAGTTCTTC. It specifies CASSLSGFGSYNEQFF.

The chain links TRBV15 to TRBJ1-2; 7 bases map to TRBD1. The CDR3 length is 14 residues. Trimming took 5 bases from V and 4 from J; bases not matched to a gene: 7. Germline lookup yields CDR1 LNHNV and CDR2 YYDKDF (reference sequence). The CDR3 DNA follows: TGTGCCACCAGCCCAAACAGGGGAGGCTATGGCTACACCTTC. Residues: CATSPNRGGYGYTF.

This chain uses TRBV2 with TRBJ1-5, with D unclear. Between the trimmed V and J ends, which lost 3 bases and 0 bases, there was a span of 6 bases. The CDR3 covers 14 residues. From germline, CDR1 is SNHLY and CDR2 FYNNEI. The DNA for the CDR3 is TGTGCCAGCAGTGACGGCGGTAGCAATCAGCCCCAGCATTTT. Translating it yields CASSDGGSNQPQHF.

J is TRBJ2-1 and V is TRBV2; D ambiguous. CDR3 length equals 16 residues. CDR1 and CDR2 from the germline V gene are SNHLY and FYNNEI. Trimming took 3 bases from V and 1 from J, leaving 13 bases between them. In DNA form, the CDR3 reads TGTGCCAGCAGTGAGTTCCTAGACCATTCCTACAATGAGCAGTTCTTC. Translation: CASSEFLDHSYNEQFF.

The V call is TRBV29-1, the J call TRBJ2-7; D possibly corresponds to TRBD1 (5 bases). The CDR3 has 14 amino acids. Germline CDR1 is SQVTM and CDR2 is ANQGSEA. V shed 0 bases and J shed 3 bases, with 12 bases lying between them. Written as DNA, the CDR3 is TGCAGCGTTGAAGACAGGGTATTGGGCTACGAGCAGTACTTC. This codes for CSVEDRVLGYEQYF.

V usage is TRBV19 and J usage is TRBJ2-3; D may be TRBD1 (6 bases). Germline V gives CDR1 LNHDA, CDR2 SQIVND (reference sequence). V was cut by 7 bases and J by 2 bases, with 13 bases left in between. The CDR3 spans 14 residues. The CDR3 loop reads CASTPTGSTDTQYF. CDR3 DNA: TGTGCCAGTACTCCGACAGGATCCACAGATACGCAGTATTTT.

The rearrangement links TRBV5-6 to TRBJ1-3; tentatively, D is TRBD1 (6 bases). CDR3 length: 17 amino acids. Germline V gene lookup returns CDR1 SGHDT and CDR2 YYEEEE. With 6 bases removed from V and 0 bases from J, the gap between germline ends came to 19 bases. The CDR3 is CASTFGGGRFSGNTIYF. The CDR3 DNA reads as TGTGCCAGCACCTTTGGGGGGGGCAGGTTCTCTGGAAACACCATATATTTT.

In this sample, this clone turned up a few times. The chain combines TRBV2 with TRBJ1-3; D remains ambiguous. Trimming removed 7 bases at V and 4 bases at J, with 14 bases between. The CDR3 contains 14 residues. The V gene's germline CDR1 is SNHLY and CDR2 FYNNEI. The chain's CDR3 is CASTDWAAGNTIYF. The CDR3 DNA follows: TGTGCCAGCACCGACTGGGCAGCCGGAAACACCATATATTTT.

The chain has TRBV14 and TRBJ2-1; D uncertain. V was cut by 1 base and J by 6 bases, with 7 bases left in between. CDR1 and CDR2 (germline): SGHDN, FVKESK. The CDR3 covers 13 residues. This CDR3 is CASSQGAFNEQFF. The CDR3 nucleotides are TGTGCCAGCAGCCAAGGGGCATTCAATGAGCAGTTCTTC.

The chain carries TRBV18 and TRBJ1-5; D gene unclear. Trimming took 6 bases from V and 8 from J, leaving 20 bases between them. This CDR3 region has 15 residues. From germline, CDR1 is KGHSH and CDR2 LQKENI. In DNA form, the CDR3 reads TGTGCCAGCTCCCCGGAGGACGACCCAGGTGAGCCCCAGCATTTT. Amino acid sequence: CASSPEDDPGEPQHF.

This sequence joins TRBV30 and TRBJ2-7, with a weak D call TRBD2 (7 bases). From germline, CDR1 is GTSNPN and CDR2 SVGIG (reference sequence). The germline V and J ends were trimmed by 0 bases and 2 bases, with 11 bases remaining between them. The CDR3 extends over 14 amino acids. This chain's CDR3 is CAWSVGGAAYEQYF. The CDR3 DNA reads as TGTGCCTGGAGTGTGGGGGGGGCAGCCTACGAGCAGTACTTC.

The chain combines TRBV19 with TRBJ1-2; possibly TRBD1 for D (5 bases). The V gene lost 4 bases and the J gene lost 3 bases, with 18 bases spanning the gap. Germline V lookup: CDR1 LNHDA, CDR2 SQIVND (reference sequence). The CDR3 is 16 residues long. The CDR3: CASSKAGMERYYGYTF. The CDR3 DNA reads TGTGCCAGTAGTAAGGCAGGGATGGAACGTTACTATGGCTACACCTTC.

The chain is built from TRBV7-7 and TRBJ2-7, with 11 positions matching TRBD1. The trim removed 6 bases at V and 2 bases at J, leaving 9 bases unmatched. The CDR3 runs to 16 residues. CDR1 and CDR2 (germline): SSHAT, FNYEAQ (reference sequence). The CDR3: CASRPSRDRGTYEQYF. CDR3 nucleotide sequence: TGTGCCAGCAGACCAAGCCGGGACAGGGGGACCTACGAGCAGTACTTC.

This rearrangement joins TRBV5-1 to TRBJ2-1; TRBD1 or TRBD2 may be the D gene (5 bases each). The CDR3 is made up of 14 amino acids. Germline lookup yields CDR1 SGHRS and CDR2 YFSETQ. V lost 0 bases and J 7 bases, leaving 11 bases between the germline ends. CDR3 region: CASSLGGRLNEQFF. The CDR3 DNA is TGCGCCAGCAGCTTGGGGGGACGGCTGAATGAGCAGTTCTTC.

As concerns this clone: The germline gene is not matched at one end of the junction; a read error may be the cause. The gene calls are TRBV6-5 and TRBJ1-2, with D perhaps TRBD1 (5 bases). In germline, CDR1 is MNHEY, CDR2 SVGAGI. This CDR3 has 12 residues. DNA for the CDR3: TGTGCCAGCAGTGAGACCGGGACTGGACTTTTTTTC. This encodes CASSETGTGLFF.

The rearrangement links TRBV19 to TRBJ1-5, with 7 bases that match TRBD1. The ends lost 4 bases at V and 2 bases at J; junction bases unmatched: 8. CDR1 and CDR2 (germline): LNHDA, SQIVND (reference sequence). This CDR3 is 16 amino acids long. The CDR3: CASSKNRGYGNQPQHF. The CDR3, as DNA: TGTGCCAGTAGTAAGAACAGGGGCTACGGCAATCAGCCCCAGCATTTT.

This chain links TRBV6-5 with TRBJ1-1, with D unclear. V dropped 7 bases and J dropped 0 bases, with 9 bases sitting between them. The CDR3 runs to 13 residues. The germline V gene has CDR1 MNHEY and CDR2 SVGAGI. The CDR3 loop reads CASTVAMNTEAFF. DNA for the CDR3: TGTGCCAGCACCGTCGCTATGAACACTGAAGCTTTCTTT.

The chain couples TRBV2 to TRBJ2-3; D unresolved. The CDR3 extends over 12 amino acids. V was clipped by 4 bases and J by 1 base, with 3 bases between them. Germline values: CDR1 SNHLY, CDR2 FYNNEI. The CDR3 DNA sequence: TGTGCCAGCAGTGGGGGCACAGATACGCAGTATTTT. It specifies CASSGGTDTQYF.

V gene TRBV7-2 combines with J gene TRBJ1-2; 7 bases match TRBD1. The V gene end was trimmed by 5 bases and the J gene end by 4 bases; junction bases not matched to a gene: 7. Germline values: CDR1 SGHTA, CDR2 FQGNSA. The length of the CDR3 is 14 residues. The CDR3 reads CASSMTGQPYGYTF. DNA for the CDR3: TGTGCCAGCAGCATGACAGGGCAACCCTATGGCTACACCTTC.

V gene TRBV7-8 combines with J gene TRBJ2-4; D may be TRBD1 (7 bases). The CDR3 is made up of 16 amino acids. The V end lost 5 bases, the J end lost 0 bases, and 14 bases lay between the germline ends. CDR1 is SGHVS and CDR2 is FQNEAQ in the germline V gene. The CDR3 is CASSPRGALAKNIQYF. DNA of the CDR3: TGTGCCAGCAGCCCCAGGGGGGCCCTAGCCAAAAACATTCAGTACTTC.

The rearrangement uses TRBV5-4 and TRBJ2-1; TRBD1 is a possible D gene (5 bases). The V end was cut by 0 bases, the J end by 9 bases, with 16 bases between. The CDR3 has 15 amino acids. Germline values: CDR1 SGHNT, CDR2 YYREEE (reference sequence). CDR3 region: CASSLEAGERGEQFF. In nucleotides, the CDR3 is TGTGCCAGCAGCTTGGAGGCAGGTGAAAGGGGTGAGCAGTTCTTC.

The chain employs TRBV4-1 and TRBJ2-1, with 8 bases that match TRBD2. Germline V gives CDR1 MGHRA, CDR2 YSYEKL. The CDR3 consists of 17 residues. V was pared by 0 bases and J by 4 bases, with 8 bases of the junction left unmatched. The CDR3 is CASSQERERGLYNEQFF. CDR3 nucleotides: TGCGCCAGCAGCCAAGAGCGGGAGCGGGGGCTATACAATGAGCAGTTCTTC.

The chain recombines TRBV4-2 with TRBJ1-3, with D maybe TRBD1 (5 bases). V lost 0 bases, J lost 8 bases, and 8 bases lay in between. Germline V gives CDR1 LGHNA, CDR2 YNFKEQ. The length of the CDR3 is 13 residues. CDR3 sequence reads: CASSQEGEDTIYF. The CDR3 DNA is TGTGCCAGCAGCCAAGAAGGGGAGGACACCATATATTTT.